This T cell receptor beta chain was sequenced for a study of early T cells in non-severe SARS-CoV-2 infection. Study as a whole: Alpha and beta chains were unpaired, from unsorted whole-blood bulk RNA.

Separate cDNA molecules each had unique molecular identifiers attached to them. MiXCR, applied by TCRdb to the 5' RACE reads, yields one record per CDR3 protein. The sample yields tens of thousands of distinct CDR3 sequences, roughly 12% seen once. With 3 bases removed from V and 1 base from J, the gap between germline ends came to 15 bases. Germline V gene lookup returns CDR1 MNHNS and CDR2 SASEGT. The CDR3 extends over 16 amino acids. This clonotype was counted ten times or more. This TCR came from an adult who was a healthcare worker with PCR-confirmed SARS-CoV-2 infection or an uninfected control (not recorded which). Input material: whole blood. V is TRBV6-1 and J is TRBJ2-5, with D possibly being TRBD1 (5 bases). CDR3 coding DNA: TGTGCCAGCAGTGACAGGCGACAGCAGATCCAAGAGACCCAGTACTTC. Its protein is CASSDRRQQIQETQYF.